These 3 T cell receptor beta chains originate from one sample sequenced in a study of long-term antiretroviral therapy in people with HIV. An immunoSEQ assay, version v3.0, was performed at survey level. The table came from immunoSEQ multiplex PCR; TCRdb's copy has only in-frame clones and leaves some out. Of over 30,000 clones listed, roughly 97% are singletons. This material consisted of unsorted PBMCs, taken 6.9 years after starting antiretroviral therapy. All receptors derive from a man aged 25 to 40 with HIV.

The chain employs TRBV7-9 and TRBJ2-3; possibly TRBD2 for D (5 bases). Germline assignment: CDR1 SEHNR and CDR2 FQNEAQ (reference sequence). V lost 3 bases and J 1 base, leaving 17 bases between the germline ends. The CDR3 contains 17 residues. The DNA for the CDR3 is TGTGCCAGCAGCTTCTCATCAAGTGGACTGCGCACAGATACGCAGTATTTT. This encodes CASSFSSSGLRTDTQYF. Full variable domain (remainder filled in from reference TRBV7-9 and TRBJ2-3): DTGVSQNPRHKITKRGQNVTFRCDPISEHNRLYWYRQTLGQGPEFLTYFQNEAQLEKSRLLSDRFSAERPKGSFSTLEIQRTEQGDSAMYLCASSFSSSGLRTDTQYFGPGTRLTVL.

The chain has TRBV5-1 and TRBJ1-3; no definite D call. The CDR3 totals 14 residues. Between the trimmed V and J ends, which lost 0 bases and 3 bases, there was a span of 7 bases. CDR1 is SGHRS and CDR2 is YFSETQ in the germline V gene. As DNA, the CDR3 is TGCGCCAGCAGCTTGGAGAATAGTGGAAACACCATATATTTT. As protein: CASSLENSGNTIYF.

The chain recombines TRBV9 with TRBJ1-1; D is possibly TRBD1 (5 bases). Germline V gene lookup returns CDR1 SGDLS and CDR2 YYNGEE. V was trimmed by 4 bases and J by 0 bases, leaving 25 bases between them. The CDR3 runs 19 residues. CDR3 nucleotides: TGTGCCAGCAGCACCAACCCCGGGGCCATCCTCGGGGTGAACACTGAAGCTTTCTTT. Translated, it gives CASSTNPGAILGVNTEAFF.